This TCR beta chain was retrieved from a study of T cells in Graves' hyperthyroidism and ophthalmopathy. Study-wide context: Upon initial diagnosis and before any treatment, peripheral blood was collected.

The junction had 8 bases not matched to a gene; V was cut back by 11 bases and J by 1 base. The germline V gene encodes CDR1 ENHRY and CDR2 SYGVKD. CDR3 length: 14 residues. Patients with uncontrolled infections, other autoimmune diseases, pregnancy or lactation were excluded. Cells are PBMCs isolated from 9 to 10 ml of fresh blood. The source material, RNA transcripts, was used to amplify TCR beta CDR3 regions. With the HTBI primer set, the TCR CDR3 went through a first round of RT-PCR. MiXCR, applied by TCRdb to the multiplex PCR reads, yields one record per CDR3 protein. The sample records about 610,000 distinct CDR3 sequences, roughly 14% being singletons. Regarding the study as a whole: Among clonotypes expanded in thyroid above 0.001, most were also found in blood.

This clonotype came up many times. Antigen unknown. Sequences were obtained from blood. This receptor was identified in a woman between 35 and 50 years old with Graves' ophthalmopathy. This chain links TRBV10-3 with TRBJ1-2; 9 bases align to TRBD1. CDR3 region: CAGGGQGNNYGYTF. In DNA form, the CDR3 reads TGTGCCGGAGGGGGACAGGGAAATAACTATGGCTACACCTTC.